One and the same sample provided the 14 T cell receptor beta chains below, sequenced in a study of naive and memory T cell subsets. Amplification of ligated cDNA took four PCR rounds with SP2 and nested alpha and beta constant primers. One entry per CDR3 protein, called by TCRdb with MiXCR from the 5' RACE reads. The sample shows about 62,000 distinct CDR3 sequences, around 8% of them seen only once. The library had UMIs added by 3' ligation of an oligonucleotide to TCR cDNA. These receptor sequences come from a female donor in good health.

This chain uses TRBV6-5 with TRBJ1-2; D might be TRBD1 (6 bases). CDR1 is MNHEY and CDR2 is SVGAGI in the germline V gene. V lost 5 bases to trimming and J lost 5 bases, with 18 bases between them. The CDR3 sequence is 15 residues long. In nucleotides, the CDR3 is TGTGCCAGCAGTCCAGGGGTTGGGATGGGGTATGGCTACACCTTC. Translating gives CASSPGVGMGYGYTF.

This clonotype was observed a few times. The rearrangement uses TRBV27 and TRBJ2-1, with TRBD1 identical over 9 bases. This CDR3 is 13 amino acids long. J lost 10 bases, V lost 3 bases, and 4 bases had no gene match. Per the germline V gene, CDR1 is MNHEY and CDR2 is SMNVEV (reference sequence). CDR3 region: CASSFTGGKEQFF. The CDR3 nucleotides read TGTGCCAGCAGTTTTACAGGGGGCAAAGAGCAGTTCTTC.

This clonotype has just a few counts. The chain employs TRBV6-2 or TRBV6-3 and TRBJ2-7; maybe TRBD2 (6 bases). Trimming removed 5 bases at V and 5 bases at J, with 13 bases between. From germline, CDR1 is MNHEY and CDR2 SVGEGT. This CDR3 has 13 amino acids. CDR3 in DNA: TGTGCCAGCAGTCCCGGGGAGGTCGACGAGCAGTACTTC. Protein sequence: CASSPGEVDEQYF.

This clonotype was seen many times. This chain joins TRBV29-1 and TRBJ2-1; 10 positions agree with TRBD2. Looked up from germline, CDR1 is SQVTM and CDR2 is ANQGSEA. V lost 4 bases and J lost 3; bases outside the gene matches: 3. The CDR3 loop spans 14 amino acids. In DNA, the CDR3 is TGCAGCGTTGGGTCTAGCGGGAGCTACAATGAGCAGTTCTTC. This codes for CSVGSSGSYNEQFF.

V is TRBV2 and J is TRBJ2-7, with 7 bases identical to TRBD1. V lost 10 bases, J lost 3 bases, and 15 bases stayed unmatched. The length of the CDR3 is 15 residues. The germline V gene encodes CDR1 SNHLY and CDR2 FYNNEI. The DNA of the CDR3 is TGTGCCATCCACGCGGACAGGACACCTTACTACGAGCAGTACTTC. Amino acids: CAIHADRTPYYEQYF.

In this sample, this clonotype turned up many times. This chain links TRBV4-2 with TRBJ2-2, with a tentative D call TRBD2 (6 bases). This CDR3 region has 16 residues. Germline assignment: CDR1 LGHNA and CDR2 YNFKEQ. V was trimmed by 1 base and J by 8 bases, leaving 17 bases between them. The DNA of the CDR3 is TGTGCCAGCAGCCAAGGGACTAACCTATTGATGGGGGAGCTGTTTTTT. Translation: CASSQGTNLLMGELFF.

CDR3 loop: CASSLALSDTEQFF. CDR3 nucleotides: TGTGCCAGCAGCTTAGCGCTCAGCGATACTGAGCAGTTCTTC. The rearrangement links TRBV7-8 to TRBJ2-1; D is unclear. The V end lost 0 bases, the J end lost 9 bases, and 12 bases lay between the germline ends. CDR3 length: 14 residues. Looked up from germline, CDR1 is SGHVS and CDR2 is FQNEAQ.

This clonotype came up a few times. The chain joins TRBV14 to TRBJ2-3; D not resolved. The V gene lost 0 bases and the J gene lost 0 bases, with 10 bases spanning the gap. This CDR3 region has 16 residues. Germline loops: CDR1 SGHDN, CDR2 FVKESK. The CDR3, as DNA: TGTGCCAGCAGCCAAGATGTTGGAACTAGCACAGATACGCAGTATTTT. Its translation: CASSQDVGTSTDTQYF.

This clonotype occurred many times. The rearrangement links TRBV15 to TRBJ1-5; the match to TRBD1 covers 9 bases. CDR1 LNHNV and CDR2 YYDKDF come from the germline V gene (reference sequence). Trimming removed 3 bases from V and 7 bases from J; junction bases left unmatched: 7. The CDR3 runs 15 residues. CDR3 sequence (DNA): TGTGCCACCAGCAGTGGGACAGGGCACGGCCAGCCCCAGCATTTT. Protein: CATSSGTGHGQPQHF. The full variable domain, in which reference TRBV15 and TRBJ1-5 provide the parts outside the CDR3, is DAMVIQNPRYQVTQFGKPVTLSCSQTLNHNVMYWYQQKSSQAPKLLFHYYDKDFNNEADTPDNFQSRRPNTSFCFLDIRSPGLGDTAMYLCATSSGTGHGQPQHFGDGTRLSIL.

V gene TRBV4-1 combines with J gene TRBJ2-1, with a tentative D call TRBD1 (6 bases). Trimming took off 0 bases at V and 4 bases at J, with 13 bases between the two ends. Per germline, CDR1 MGHRA and CDR2 YSYEKL. The CDR3 loop spans 16 amino acids. The CDR3 DNA is TGCGCCAGCAGCCAAGATGTAGGACAGAAATACAATGAGCAGTTCTTC. Residues: CASSQDVGQKYNEQFF.

This chain joins TRBV11-2 and TRBJ1-1; 8 positions match TRBD1. CDR1 and CDR2 (germline): SGHAT, FQNNGV. Trimming removed 3 bases from V and 10 bases from J; junction bases left unmatched: 7. This CDR3 has 13 amino acids. The CDR3 region has the DNA TGTGCCAGCAGCTTTCTACAGGGGGGAGGAGCTTTCTTT. This translates into CASSFLQGGGAFF. Based on the CDR3 plus reference TRBV11-2 and TRBJ1-1, the full variable domain is EAGVAQSPRYKIIEKRQSVAFWCNPISGHATLYWYQQILGQGPKLLIQFQNNGVVDDSQLPKDRFSAERLKGVDSTLKIQPAKLEDSAVYLCASSFLQGGGAFFGQGTRLTVV.

This clonotype was picked up many times. The chain employs TRBV7-8 and TRBJ2-1; D is unresolved. The ends were cut back, 0 bases at V and 4 bases at J, with 7 bases in the middle. In germline, CDR1 is SGHVS, CDR2 FQNEAQ. The CDR3 runs to 14 residues. Written as DNA, the CDR3 is TGTGCCAGCAGCTTAGCAGGCATTTACAATGAGCAGTTCTTC. It encodes CASSLAGIYNEQFF.

V is TRBV5-1 and J is TRBJ2-1, with 12 bases that match TRBD2. The V and J ends lost 4 bases and 7 bases, in that order; junction bases with no gene match: 6. This CDR3 has 15 residues. Germline V lookup: CDR1 SGHRS, CDR2 YFSETQ. CDR3 nucleotides: TGCGCCAGCAGCCCTACTAGCGGGGGGACAAATGAGCAGTTCTTC. The encoded protein is CASSPTSGGTNEQFF.

This clonotype was counted at least ten times. The chain uses TRBV6-5 and TRBJ2-1; no reliable D call. Trimming pared 2 bases from V and 6 bases from J, leaving 8 bases between. CDR3 length equals 13 residues. From germline, CDR1 is MNHEY and CDR2 SVGAGI. The CDR3 is CASSYIKGNEQFF. In DNA form, the CDR3 reads TGTGCCAGCAGTTACATTAAGGGCAATGAGCAGTTCTTC.